This T cell receptor beta chain appears in the sequencing data of a study of T cells after yellow fever vaccination. This clonotype came up many times. Its antigen is unidentified. TCRdb called the 5' RACE reads again in MiXCR, with one record for every CDR3 protein. The sample has approximately 300,000 distinct CDR3 sequences; approximately 11% are singletons. Study-level findings and limits: The secondary T-cell response peaked on day 5, not day 15, but was weaker.

The source of this sequence is a man aged 18 to 29 who received the YFV17D yellow fever vaccine. Sequenced material: CD4+ T cells sorted from PBMCs, taken 45 days after the yellow fever booster vaccination.

This chain's CDR3 is CASRYWGGEQYF. The CDR3 DNA reads as TGTGCCAGCAGATACTGGGGGGGCGAGCAGTACTTC. The V gene is TRBV7-8, the J gene TRBJ2-7; 7 bases match TRBD2. The CDR3 is made up of 12 amino acids. Trimming took 6 bases from V and 6 from J; bases not matched to a gene: 5. The germline V gene encodes CDR1 SGHVS and CDR2 FQNEAQ.